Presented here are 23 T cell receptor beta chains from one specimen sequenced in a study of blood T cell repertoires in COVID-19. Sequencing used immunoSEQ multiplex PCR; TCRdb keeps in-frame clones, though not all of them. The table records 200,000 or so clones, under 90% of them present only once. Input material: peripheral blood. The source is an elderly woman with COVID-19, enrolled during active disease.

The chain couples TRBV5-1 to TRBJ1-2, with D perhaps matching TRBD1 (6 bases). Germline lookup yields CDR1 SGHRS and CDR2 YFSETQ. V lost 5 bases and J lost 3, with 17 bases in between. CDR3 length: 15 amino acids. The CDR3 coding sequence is TGCGCCAGCAGTTTGAAGGCCGCAGGGGACTATGGCTACACCTTC. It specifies CASSLKAAGDYGYTF.

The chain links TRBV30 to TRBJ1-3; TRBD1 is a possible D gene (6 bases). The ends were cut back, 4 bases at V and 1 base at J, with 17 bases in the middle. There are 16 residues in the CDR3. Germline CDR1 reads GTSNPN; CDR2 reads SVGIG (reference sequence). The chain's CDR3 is CAWTRRGGLSGNTIYF. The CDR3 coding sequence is TGTGCCTGGACCCGGCGGGGGGGCTTGTCTGGAAACACCATATATTTT.

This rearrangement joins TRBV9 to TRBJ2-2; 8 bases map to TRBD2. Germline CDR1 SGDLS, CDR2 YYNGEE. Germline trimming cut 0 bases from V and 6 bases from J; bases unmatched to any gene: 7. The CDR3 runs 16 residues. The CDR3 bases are TGTGCCAGCAGCGTAGCTGGCGGGGGGTCGGCCGGGGAGCTGTTTTTT. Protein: CASSVAGGGSAGELFF.

This CDR3 reads CAWSIPGGNSPLHF. For the CDR3, the DNA is TGTGCCTGGAGCATCCCAGGGGGAAATTCACCCCTCCACTTT. V gene TRBV30 combines with J gene TRBJ1-6, with 7 bases aligning to TRBD1. This CDR3 region has 14 residues. The J segment lost 7 bases and the V segment lost 3 bases, leaving 6 bases of the junction unmatched. Germline CDR1 and CDR2: GTSNPN and SVGIG (reference sequence).

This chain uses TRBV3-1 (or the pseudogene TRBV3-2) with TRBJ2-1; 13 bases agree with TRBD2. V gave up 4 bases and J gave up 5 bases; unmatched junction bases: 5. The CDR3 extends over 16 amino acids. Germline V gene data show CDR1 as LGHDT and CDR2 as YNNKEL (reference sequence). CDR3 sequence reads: CASSPRLAGGHNEQFF. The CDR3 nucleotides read TGTGCCAGCAGCCCCCGACTAGCGGGGGGACACAATGAGCAGTTCTTC.

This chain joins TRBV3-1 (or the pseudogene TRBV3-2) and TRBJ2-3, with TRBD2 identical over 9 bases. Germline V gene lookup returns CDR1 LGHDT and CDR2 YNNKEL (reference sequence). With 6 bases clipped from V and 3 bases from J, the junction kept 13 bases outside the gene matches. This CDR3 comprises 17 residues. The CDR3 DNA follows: TGTGCCAGCAGGCCCCCAGTAGAGCGGGGGGCGACAGATACGCAGTATTTT. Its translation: CASRPPVERGATDTQYF.

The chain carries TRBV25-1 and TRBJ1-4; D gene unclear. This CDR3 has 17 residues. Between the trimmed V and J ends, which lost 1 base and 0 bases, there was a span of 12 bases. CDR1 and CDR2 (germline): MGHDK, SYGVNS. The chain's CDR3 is CASSESPQAPTNEKLFF. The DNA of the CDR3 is TGTGCCAGCAGTGAATCTCCTCAGGCCCCAACTAATGAAAAACTGTTTTTT.

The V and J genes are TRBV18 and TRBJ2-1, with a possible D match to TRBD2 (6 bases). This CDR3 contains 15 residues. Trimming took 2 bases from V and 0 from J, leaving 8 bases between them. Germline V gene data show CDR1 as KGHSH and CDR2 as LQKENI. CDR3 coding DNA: TGTGCCAGCTCACCAATGACTAGCTCCTACAATGAGCAGTTCTTC. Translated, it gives CASSPMTSSYNEQFF.

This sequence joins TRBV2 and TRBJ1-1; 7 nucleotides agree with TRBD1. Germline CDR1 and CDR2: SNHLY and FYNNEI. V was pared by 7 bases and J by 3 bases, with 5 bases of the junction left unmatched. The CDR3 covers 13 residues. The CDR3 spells CASNTGVDTEAFF. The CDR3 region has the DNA TGTGCCAGCAACACAGGGGTGGACACTGAAGCTTTCTTT.

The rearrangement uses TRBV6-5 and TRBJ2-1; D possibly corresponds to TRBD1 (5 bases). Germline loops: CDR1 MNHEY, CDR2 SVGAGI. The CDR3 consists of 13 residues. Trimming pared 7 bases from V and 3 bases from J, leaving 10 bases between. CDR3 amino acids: CASTPGFYNEQFF. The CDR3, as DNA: TGTGCCAGCACCCCAGGGTTCTACAATGAGCAGTTCTTC.

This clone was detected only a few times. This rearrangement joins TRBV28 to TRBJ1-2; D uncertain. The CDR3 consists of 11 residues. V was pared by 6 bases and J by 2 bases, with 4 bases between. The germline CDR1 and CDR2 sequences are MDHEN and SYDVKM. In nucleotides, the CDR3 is TGTGCCAGCAGCTCGAACTATGGCTACACCTTC. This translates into CASSSNYGYTF.

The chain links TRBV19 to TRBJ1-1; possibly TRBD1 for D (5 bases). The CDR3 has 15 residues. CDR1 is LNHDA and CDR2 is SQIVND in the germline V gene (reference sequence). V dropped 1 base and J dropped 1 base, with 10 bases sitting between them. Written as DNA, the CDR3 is TGTGCCAGTAGTATAGTCAGTCAGGGGAACACTGAAGCTTTCTTT. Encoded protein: CASSIVSQGNTEAFF.

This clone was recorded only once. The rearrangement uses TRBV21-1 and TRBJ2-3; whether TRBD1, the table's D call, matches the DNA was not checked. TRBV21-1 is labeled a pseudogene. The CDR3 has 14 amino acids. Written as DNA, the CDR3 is TGTGCCAGCAGCAGCAGGGAAGAGACAGATACGCAGTATTTT. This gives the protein CASSSREETDTQYF.

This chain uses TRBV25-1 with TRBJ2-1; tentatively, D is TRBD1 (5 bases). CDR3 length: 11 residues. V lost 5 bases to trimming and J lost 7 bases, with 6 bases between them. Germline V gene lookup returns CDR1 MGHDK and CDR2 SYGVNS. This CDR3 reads CASSRQNEQFF. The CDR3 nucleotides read TGTGCCAGCAGTCGACAGAATGAGCAGTTCTTC.

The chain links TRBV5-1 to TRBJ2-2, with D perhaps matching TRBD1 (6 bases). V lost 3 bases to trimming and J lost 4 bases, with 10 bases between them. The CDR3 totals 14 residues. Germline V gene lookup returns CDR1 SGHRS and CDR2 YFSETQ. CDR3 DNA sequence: TGCGCCAGCAGCTCACAGGGTAGCACCGGGGAGCTGTTTTTT. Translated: CASSSQGSTGELFF. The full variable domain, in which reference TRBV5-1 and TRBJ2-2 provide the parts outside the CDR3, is KAGVTQTPRYLIKTRGQQVTLSCSPISGHRSVSWYQQTPGQGLQFLFEYFSETQRNKGNFPGRFSGRQFSNSRSEMNVSTLELGDSALYLCASSSQGSTGELFFGEGSRLTVL.

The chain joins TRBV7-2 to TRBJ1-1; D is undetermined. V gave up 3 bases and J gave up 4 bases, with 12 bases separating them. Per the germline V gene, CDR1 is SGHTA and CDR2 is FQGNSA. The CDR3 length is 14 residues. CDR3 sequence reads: CASSFAPRGTEAFF. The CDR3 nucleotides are TGTGCCAGCAGCTTCGCGCCCCGGGGCACTGAAGCTTTCTTT.

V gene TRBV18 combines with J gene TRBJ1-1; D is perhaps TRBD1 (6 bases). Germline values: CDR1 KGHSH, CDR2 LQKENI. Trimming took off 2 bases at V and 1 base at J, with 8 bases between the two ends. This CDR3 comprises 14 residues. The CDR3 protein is CASSPIQGNTEAFF. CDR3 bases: TGTGCCAGCTCACCAATACAGGGGAACACTGAAGCTTTCTTT.

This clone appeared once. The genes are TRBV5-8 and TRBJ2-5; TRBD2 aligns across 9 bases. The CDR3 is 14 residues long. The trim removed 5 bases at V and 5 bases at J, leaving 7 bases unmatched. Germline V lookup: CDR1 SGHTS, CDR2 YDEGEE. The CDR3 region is CASRLSGGGETQYF. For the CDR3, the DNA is TGTGCCAGCAGACTTAGCGGGGGAGGGGAGACCCAGTACTTC.

DNA of the CDR3: TGCGCCAGCAGCCTTGGGCAGGGAATAGGGACTAATGAAAAACTGTTTTTT. This gives the protein CASSLGQGIGTNEKLFF. V and J are TRBV5-1 and TRBJ1-4, with D possibly matching TRBD1 (5 bases). V was clipped by 4 bases and J by 2 bases, with 18 bases between them. The CDR3 runs 17 residues. Germline V gene data show CDR1 as SGHRS and CDR2 as YFSETQ.

The CDR3 DNA is TGTGCCAGCAGTTTAGGGACAGGCCGAAATCAGCCCCAGCATTTT. As protein: CASSLGTGRNQPQHF. V and J are TRBV28 and TRBJ1-5; 8 positions match TRBD1. This CDR3 spans 15 amino acids. The germline gives CDR1 MDHEN, CDR2 SYDVKM. V shed 2 bases and J 4 bases; nucleotides not matched to a gene: 4.

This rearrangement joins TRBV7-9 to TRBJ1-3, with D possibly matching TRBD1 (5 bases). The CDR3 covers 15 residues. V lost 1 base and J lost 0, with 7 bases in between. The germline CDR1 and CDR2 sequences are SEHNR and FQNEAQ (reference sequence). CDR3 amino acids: CASSLDTGSGNTIYF. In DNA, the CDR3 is TGTGCCAGCAGCTTAGATACAGGCTCTGGAAACACCATATATTTT.

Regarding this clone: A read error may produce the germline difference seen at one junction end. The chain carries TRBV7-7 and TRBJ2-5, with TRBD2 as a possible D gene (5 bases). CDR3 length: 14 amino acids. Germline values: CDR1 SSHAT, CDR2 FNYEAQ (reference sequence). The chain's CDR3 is CASSLDYNQETQYF. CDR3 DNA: TGTGCTAGCAGCTTAGACTACAACCAAGAGACCCAGTACTTC. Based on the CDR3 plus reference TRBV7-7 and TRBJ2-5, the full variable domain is GAGVSQSPRYKVTKRGQDVTLRCDPISSHATLYWYQQALGQGPEFLTYFNYEAQPDKSGLPSDRFSAERPEGSISTLTIQRTEQRDSAMYRCASSLDYNQETQYFGPGTRLLVL.

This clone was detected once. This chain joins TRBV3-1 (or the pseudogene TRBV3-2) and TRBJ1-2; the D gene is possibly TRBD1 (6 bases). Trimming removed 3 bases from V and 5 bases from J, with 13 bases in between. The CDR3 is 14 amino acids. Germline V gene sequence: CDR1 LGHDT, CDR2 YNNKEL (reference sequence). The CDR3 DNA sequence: TGTGCCAGCAGCCAGGACAGACTTGGGTATGGCTACACCTTC. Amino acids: CASSQDRLGYGYTF.